This T cell receptor beta chain was identified during a study of response to subunit inactivated influenza vaccine. TCRdb analysed the RT-PCR reads with MiXCR anew, one entry per CDR3 protein. The sample lists 650,000 to 800,000 distinct CDR3 sequences; less than 20% were seen once. The sequencing here drew on PBMCs from blood, taken around 5 days after vaccination. The sequence was collected from a man aged 50 or older who received an inactivated influenza vaccine.

The CDR3 coding sequence is TGTGCCAGCAGCCAAGGGTTTACGGCAGGCGATAGCACAGATACGCAGTATTTT. It is translated as CASSQGFTAGDSTDTQYF. The chain recombines TRBV4-2 with TRBJ2-3, with D uncertain. Germline assignment: CDR1 LGHNA and CDR2 YNFKEQ. CDR3 length: 18 amino acids. The V end was cut by 1 base, the J end by 0 bases, with 17 bases between.